The 10 T cell receptor beta chains below all came from one sample that was sequenced in a study of human T cells and chemical hapten exposure. One entry per CDR3 protein, called by TCRdb with MiXCR from the RACE reads. Here the sample spans about 80,000 distinct CDR3 sequences, around 10% being singletons. Indicated time point: patch test 2, 6 weeks after DPC sensitization. Treatment here: therapeutic diphenylcyclopropenone sensitization with weekly scalp DPC. This sample comprised whole blood, obtained in connection with sensitization to the hapten diphenylcyclopropenone (DPC). The receptors originated from a man between 18 and 29 years old with alopecia areata. Some clones in this sample may be carry-over from other donors' samples.

This chain uses TRBV12-3 or TRBV12-4 with TRBJ1-2, with D possibly TRBD1 on 5 matching bases. The CDR3 consists of 16 residues. Trimming took off 4 bases at V and 2 bases at J, with 17 bases between the two ends. The CDR3 spells CASSYTGTVINYGYTF. CDR3 nucleotides: TGTGCCAGCAGTTACACCGGGACCGTTATCAACTATGGCTACACCTTC.

This clonotype appeared a few times. The chain links TRBV7-3 to TRBJ2-7, with TRBD1 identical over 9 bases. CDR1 is SGHTA, CDR2 FQGTGA, per germline. J gave up 4 bases and V 3 bases, and 1 base lay outside the gene matches. There are 13 residues in the CDR3. The CDR3 region is CASSLDRGYEQYF. In DNA, the CDR3 is TGTGCCAGCAGCTTGGACAGGGGTTACGAGCAGTACTTC.

This clonotype was seen more than once but under ten times. The chain has TRBV6-5 and TRBJ1-1; 7 nucleotides line up with TRBD1. This CDR3 spans 13 amino acids. V lost 7 bases, J lost 6 bases, and 8 bases stayed unmatched. Germline values: CDR1 MNHEY, CDR2 SVGAGI. The CDR3 nucleotides read TGTGCCAGCATTACTGAGGGGGCCTCTGAAGCTTTCTTT. This codes for CASITEGASEAFF.

This clonotype was recorded many times. The V and J genes are TRBV20-1 and TRBJ2-7, with TRBD1 as a possible D gene (6 bases). V dropped 3 bases and J dropped 3 bases, with 15 bases sitting between them. The CDR3 sequence is 14 residues long. The germline V gene encodes CDR1 DFQATT and CDR2 SNEGSKA (reference sequence). CDR3 DNA: TGCAGTGCTAGGGACAGCCTAGGGTTCTACGAGCAGTACGTC. Its translation: CSARDSLGFYEQYV.

There are a few counts of this clonotype. The genes are TRBV6-6 and TRBJ2-3; TRBD2 matches at 12 bases. The CDR3 runs 14 residues. The V segment lost 5 bases and the J segment 6 bases; nucleotides outside the gene matches: 3. Germline CDR1 is MNHNY and CDR2 is SVGAGI (reference sequence). CDR3 coding DNA: TGTGCCAGCAGTCACGGACTAGCGGGGGATACGCAGTATTTT. This translates into CASSHGLAGDTQYF.

This sequence joins TRBV9 and TRBJ2-7, with D possibly matching TRBD1 (6 bases). Germline CDR1 is SGDLS and CDR2 is YYNGEE. This CDR3 has 15 amino acids. Trimming left V 3 bases short and J 5 bases short, with 18 bases between. CDR3 sequence reads: CASSAHPTGSNEQYF. For the CDR3, the DNA is TGTGCCAGCAGCGCCCACCCCACAGGGTCTAACGAGCAGTACTTC.

This clonotype was detected many times. The chain links TRBV29-1 to TRBJ2-5; D unresolved. Trimming left V 4 bases short and J 2 bases short, with 8 bases between. The CDR3 length is 12 residues. Germline CDR1 SQVTM, CDR2 ANQGSEA. CDR3 sequence: CSVVNSQETQYF. The CDR3 DNA reads TGCAGCGTTGTCAACAGTCAAGAGACCCAGTACTTC.

The chain is built from TRBV7-9 and TRBJ1-2; the D is unclear. The V and J ends lost 1 base and 1 base respectively, with 7 bases between them. CDR1 SEHNR and CDR2 FQNEAQ come from the germline V gene (reference sequence). The CDR3 totals 14 residues. CDR3 nucleotide sequence: TGTGCCAGCAGCTTAGGTGCTTTTAACTATGGCTACACCTTC. Translated, it gives CASSLGAFNYGYTF. The whole variable domain, filled in from reference TRBV7-9 and TRBJ1-2, reads DTGVSQNPRHKITKRGQNVTFRCDPISEHNRLYWYRQTLGQGPEFLTYFQNEAQLEKSRLLSDRFSAERPKGSFSTLEIQRTEQGDSAMYLCASSLGAFNYGYTFGSGTRLTVV.

This clonotype was recorded at least ten times. The rearrangement links TRBV18 to TRBJ1-1; no clear D gene. Germline loops: CDR1 KGHSH, CDR2 LQKENI. V was cut by 6 bases and J by 0 bases, with 8 bases left in between. The CDR3 is made up of 13 amino acids. CDR3 sequence: CASSLVLNTEAFF. In nucleotides, the CDR3 is TGTGCCAGCTCTCTGGTATTGAACACTGAAGCTTTCTTT.

This clonotype has more than one count but fewer than ten. The V and J genes are TRBV20-1 and TRBJ2-1; TRBD2 is a possible D gene (6 bases). CDR1 is DFQATT, CDR2 SNEGSKA, per germline (reference sequence). The CDR3 length is 14 residues. V was cut by 6 bases and J by 0 bases, with 12 bases left in between. The CDR3 loop is CSAEAGSSYNEQFF. In DNA, the CDR3 is TGCAGTGCCGAGGCGGGGAGCTCCTACAATGAGCAGTTCTTC.